The source of this T cell receptor (beta chain) is a study of shared clonotypes between healthy human individuals. The wider study: Three men and a couple of women, aged 18 to 49, were donors. For every donor, three CD4 naive, three CD4 memory, two CD8 naive and one CD8 memory plates were used.

Germline CDR1 is SGHTA and CDR2 is FQGNSA. Trimming removed 5 bases from V and 0 bases from J, with 12 bases in between. The CDR3 spans 15 residues. The CD4+ fraction was divided into a CD45RA+ naive subset and a CD45RA-negative memory subset. Libraries were prepared by immunoSEQ multiplex PCR; TCRdb keeps only in-frame clonotypes and omits some of them. This sample has more than 1.2 million clones, with roughly 98.5% found just once. The V call is TRBV7-2, the J call TRBJ2-3, with D tentatively TRBD2 (5 bases). The material sequenced was naive CD4+ T cells sorted from blood. Indicated subset: CD45RA+ positively selected. The TCR comes from a man aged 30 to 45 in good health. The CDR3, as DNA: TGTGCCAGCAGCGGACGGACGGGGAGCACAGATACGCAGTATTTT. Protein product: CASSGRTGSTDTQYF.